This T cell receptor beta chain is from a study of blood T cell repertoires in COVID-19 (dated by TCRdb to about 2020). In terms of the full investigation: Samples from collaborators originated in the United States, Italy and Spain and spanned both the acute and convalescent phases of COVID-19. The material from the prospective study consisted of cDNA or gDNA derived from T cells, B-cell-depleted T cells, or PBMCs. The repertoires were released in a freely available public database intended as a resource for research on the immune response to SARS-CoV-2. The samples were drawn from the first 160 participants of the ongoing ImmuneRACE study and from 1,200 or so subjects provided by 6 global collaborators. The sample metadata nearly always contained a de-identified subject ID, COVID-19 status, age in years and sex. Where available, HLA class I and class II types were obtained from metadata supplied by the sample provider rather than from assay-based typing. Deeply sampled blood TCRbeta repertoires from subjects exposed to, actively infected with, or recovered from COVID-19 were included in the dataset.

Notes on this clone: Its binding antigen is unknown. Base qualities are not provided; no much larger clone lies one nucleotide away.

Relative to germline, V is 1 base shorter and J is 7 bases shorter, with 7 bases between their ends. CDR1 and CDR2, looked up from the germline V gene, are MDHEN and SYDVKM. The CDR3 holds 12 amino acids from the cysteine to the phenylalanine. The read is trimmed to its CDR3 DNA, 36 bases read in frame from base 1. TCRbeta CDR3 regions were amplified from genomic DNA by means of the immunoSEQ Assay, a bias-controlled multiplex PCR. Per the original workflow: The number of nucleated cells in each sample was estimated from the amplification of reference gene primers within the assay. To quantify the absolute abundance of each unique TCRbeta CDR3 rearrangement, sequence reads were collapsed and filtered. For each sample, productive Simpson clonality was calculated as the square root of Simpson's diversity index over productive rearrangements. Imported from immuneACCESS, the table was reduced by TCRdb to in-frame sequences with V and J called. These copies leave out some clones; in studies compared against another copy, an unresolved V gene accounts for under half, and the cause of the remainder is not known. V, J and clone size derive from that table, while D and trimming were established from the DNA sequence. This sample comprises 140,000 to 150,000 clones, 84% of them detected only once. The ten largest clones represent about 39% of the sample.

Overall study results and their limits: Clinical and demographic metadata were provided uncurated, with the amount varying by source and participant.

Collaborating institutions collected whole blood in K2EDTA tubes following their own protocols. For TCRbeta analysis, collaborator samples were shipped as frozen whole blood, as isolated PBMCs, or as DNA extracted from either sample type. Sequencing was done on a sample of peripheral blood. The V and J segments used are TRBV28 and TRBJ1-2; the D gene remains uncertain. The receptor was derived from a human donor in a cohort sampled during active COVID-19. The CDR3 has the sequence CASSLSQVGYTF. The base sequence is TGTGCCAGCAGTTTATCCCAGGTTGGCTACACCTTC.